These T cell receptor beta chains were read from a single sample in a study of early T cells in non-severe SARS-CoV-2 infection. Using its own MiXCR run on the 5' RACE reads, TCRdb lists one record per CDR3 protein. The sample holds fewer than 120,000 distinct CDR3 sequences, approximately 12% seen once. This material consisted of whole blood, taken at baseline. These receptors were collected from an adult who was a healthcare worker with PCR-confirmed SARS-CoV-2 infection or an uninfected control (not recorded which). Each CDR3 is given with its conserved first and last residue. Each record gives: V gene, D gene, J gene, clone size, CDR3 protein, CDR3 DNA. D genes are given only for firm matches. Size is omitted from some rows. Given values are once, few, many or a class for expanded clones.

V: TRBV6-6; D: -; J: TRBJ2-5; size: few; CDR3: CASSYVDLYQETQYF; DNA: TGTGCCAGCAGTTACGTTGATTTGTACCAAGAGACCCAGTACTTC
V: TRBV6-5; D: TRBD1; J: TRBJ2-1; size: -; CDR3: CASSYRDRVSNEQFF; DNA: TGTGCCAGCAGTTACCGGGACAGGGTATCCAATGAGCAGTTCTTC
V: TRBV7-2; D: TRBD2; J: TRBJ2-1; size: few; CDR3: CASSLLAGVFNEQFF; DNA: TGTGCCAGCAGCTTATTAGCGGGAGTTTTCAATGAGCAGTTCTTC
V: TRBV6-1; D: -; J: TRBJ1-1; size: few; CDR3: CASTRAGFTEAFF; DNA: TGTGCCAGCACCCGCGCAGGGTTCACTGAAGCTTTCTTT
V: TRBV6-5; D: TRBD1; J: TRBJ1-2; size: -; CDR3: CASSYSKNRGYGYTF; DNA: TGTGCCAGCAGTTACTCGAAAAACAGGGGCTATGGCTACACCTTC
V: TRBV2; D: -; J: TRBJ2-2; size: many; CDR3: CASIGGVGGELFF; DNA: TGTGCCAGCATTGGGGGCGTCGGCGGGGAGCTGTTTTTT
V: TRBV4-1; D: -; J: TRBJ1-6; size: -; CDR3: CASSPQGTHNSPLHF; DNA: TGCGCCAGCAGCCCGCAGGGAACTCATAATTCACCCCTCCACTTT
V: TRBV9; D: -; J: TRBJ1-1; size: many; CDR3: CASSAHLNTEAFF; DNA: TGTGCCAGCAGCGCCCACTTGAACACTGAAGCTTTCTTT
V: TRBV12-5; D: -; J: TRBJ1-1; size: few; CDR3: CASGLVIGRGRPYGAFF; DNA: TGTGCTAGTGGTTTGGTAATCGGAAGGGGACGGCCTTATGGGGCTTTCTTT
V: TRBV6-1; D: -; J: TRBJ2-6; size: many; CDR3: CASIADSGANVLTF; DNA: TGTGCCAGTATAGCGGATTCTGGGGCCAACGTCCTGACTTTC
V: TRBV12-5; D: TRBD1; J: TRBJ1-1; size: many; CDR3: CASGLTPTGRVNTEAFF; DNA: TGTGCTAGTGGTTTGACGCCGACAGGGAGAGTGAACACTGAAGCTTTCTTT
V: TRBV7-6; D: TRBD1; J: TRBJ1-1; size: few; CDR3: CASSPLYIGQGAEGAFF; DNA: TGTGCCAGCAGCCCACTCTACATCGGACAGGGGGCTGAGGGGGCTTTCTTT